This T cell receptor beta chain was recorded in a study of blood T cell repertoires in COVID-19. About the research overall: Samples came from the United States, Italy and Spain, spanning acute and convalescent COVID-19.

Germline values: CDR1 MNHEY, CDR2 SMNVEV (reference sequence). Trimming at V came to 10 bases and at J to 7 bases, leaving 9 bases not matched to a gene. The CDR3 is 13 amino acids. This clone was detected only a few times. Original analysis: How many nucleated cells were present was estimated from reference gene primer amplification. The table came from immunoSEQ multiplex PCR; TCRdb's copy has only in-frame clones and leaves some out. Clone size and V and J calls were adopted from that table, with D and trimming inferred from the DNA. Among approximately 90,000 clones listed, 75% to 90% were seen once.

The rearrangement joins TRBV27 to TRBJ2-7, with 11 bases lining up with TRBD2. The receptor comes from a man aged 80 or over with acute or convalescent COVID-19. The sequenced sample was peripheral blood. The CDR3 protein is CATGLAGKSEQYF. The CDR3 DNA reads as TGTGCCACCGGACTAGCGGGTAAAAGTGAGCAGTACTTC.